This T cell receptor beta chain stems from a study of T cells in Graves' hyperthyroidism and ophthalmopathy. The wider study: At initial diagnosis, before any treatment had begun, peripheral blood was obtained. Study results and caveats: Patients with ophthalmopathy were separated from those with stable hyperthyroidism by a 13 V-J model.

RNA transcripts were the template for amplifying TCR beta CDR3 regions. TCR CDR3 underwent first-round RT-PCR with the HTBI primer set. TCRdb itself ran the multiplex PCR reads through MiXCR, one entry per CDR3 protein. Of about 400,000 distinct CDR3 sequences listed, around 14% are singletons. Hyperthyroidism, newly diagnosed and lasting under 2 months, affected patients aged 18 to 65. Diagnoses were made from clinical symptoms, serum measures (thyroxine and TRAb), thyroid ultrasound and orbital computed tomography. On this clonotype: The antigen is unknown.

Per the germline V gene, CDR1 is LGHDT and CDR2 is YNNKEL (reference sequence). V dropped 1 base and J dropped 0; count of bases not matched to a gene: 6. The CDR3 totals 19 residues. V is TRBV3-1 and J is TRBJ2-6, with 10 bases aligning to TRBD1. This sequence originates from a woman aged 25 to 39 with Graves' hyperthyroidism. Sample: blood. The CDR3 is CASSQGTGQGTSGANVLTF. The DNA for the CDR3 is TGTGCCAGCAGCCAAGGAACGGGACAGGGGACCTCTGGGGCCAACGTCCTGACTTTC.